One and the same sample provided the 25 T cell receptor beta chains below, sequenced in a study of glioma-infiltrating T cells after dendritic cell vaccination. The assay was immunoSEQ multiplex PCR, and TCRdb's table has in-frame clones only and misses some. The table records around 62,000 clones, more than 75% of them present only once. The sequenced sample was blood, obtained before dendritic cell vaccination. These receptors came from a human donor with glioblastoma.

This sequence joins TRBV5-1 and TRBJ2-3; 12 bases align to TRBD2. The germline V gene has CDR1 SGHRS and CDR2 YFSETQ. V lost 4 bases to trimming and J lost 0 bases; unmatched junction nucleotides: 3. This CDR3 contains 16 residues. The CDR3 protein is CASSLGLAGSTDTQYF. The CDR3 DNA sequence: TGCGCCAGCAGCCTAGGACTAGCGGGAAGCACAGATACGCAGTATTTT.

J is TRBJ1-4 and V is TRBV28, with D unresolved. The CDR3 sequence is 13 residues long. V was pared by 4 bases and J by 7 bases, with 10 bases between. The germline V gene has CDR1 MDHEN and CDR2 SYDVKM. CDR3 in amino acids: CASSWAVGEKLFF. In DNA form, the CDR3 reads TGTGCCAGCAGTTGGGCCGTGGGTGAAAAACTGTTTTTT.

This clone was counted once. The chain links TRBV18 to TRBJ2-2; TRBD1 matches at 11 bases. J lost 5 bases, V lost 1 base, and 3 bases had no gene match. CDR3 size: 16 residues. CDR1 and CDR2 (germline): KGHSH, LQKENI. CDR3 sequence: CASSPRGQGATGELFF. For the CDR3, the DNA is TGTGCCAGCTCACCACGAGGACAGGGGGCGACCGGGGAGCTGTTTTTT.

This clone was counted a single time. The chain recombines TRBV5-1 with TRBJ1-3; D is uncertain. The CDR3 covers 15 residues. Trimming shortened V by 4 bases and J by 0 bases, and 11 bases separated the two germline ends. The germline gives CDR1 SGHRS, CDR2 YFSETQ. Here the CDR3 reads CASSREGVSGNTIYF. DNA for the CDR3: TGCGCCAGCAGCCGGGAGGGTGTCTCTGGAAACACCATATATTTT.

This rearrangement joins TRBV19 to TRBJ2-2; TRBD2 aligns across 9 bases. V was pared by 10 bases and J by 0 bases, with 3 bases of the junction left unmatched. Germline V lookup: CDR1 LNHDA, CDR2 SQIVND (reference sequence). This CDR3 is 14 amino acids long. CDR3: CATQRGANTGELFF. The CDR3 nucleotides are TGTGCCACCCAGCGGGGGGCGAACACCGGGGAGCTGTTTTTT.

The genes are TRBV28 and TRBJ2-7; D might be TRBD1 (6 bases). Germline V gene data show CDR1 as MDHEN and CDR2 as SYDVKM. Between the trimmed V and J ends, which lost 5 bases and 5 bases, there was a span of 13 bases. The CDR3 consists of 13 residues. CDR3 sequence reads: CASSQTGSDEQYF. The CDR3 DNA sequence: TGTGCCAGCAGTCAAACAGGGTCCGACGAGCAGTACTTC. The variable domain in full, with the rest retrieved from reference TRBV28 and TRBJ2-7, is DVKVTQSSRYLVKRTGEKVFLECVQDMDHENMFWYRQDPGLGLRLIYFSYDVKMKEKGDIPEGYSVSREKKERFSLILESASTNQTSMYLCASSQTGSDEQYFGPGTRLTVT.

The V call is TRBV2, the J call TRBJ2-5; D possibly corresponds to TRBD2 (5 bases). Per the germline V gene, CDR1 is SNHLY and CDR2 is FYNNEI. Trimming took off 6 bases at V and 11 bases at J, with 28 bases between the two ends. The CDR3 is 16 amino acids. Written as DNA, the CDR3 is TGTGCCAGCAGGAAAGACCTCGGGTCGGTTGGGTGGGAGCAGTACTTC. Its translation is CASRKDLGSVGWEQYF.

The chain employs TRBV6-1 and TRBJ2-1, with a weak D call TRBD1 (5 bases). The CDR3 is 13 amino acids. Trimming took off 3 bases at V and 8 bases at J, with 11 bases between the two ends. The V gene's germline CDR1 is MNHNS and CDR2 SASEGT. This CDR3 is CASSDITGYEQFF. In DNA form, the CDR3 reads TGTGCCAGCAGTGACATCACAGGCTATGAGCAGTTCTTC.

The chain recombines TRBV10-2 with TRBJ2-2; TRBD2 aligns across 8 bases. V lost 6 bases and J lost 1; bases outside the gene matches: 1. Germline CDR1 reads WSHSY; CDR2 reads SAAADI. This CDR3 comprises 14 residues. CDR3 region: CASRSGGNTGELFF. The CDR3 region has the DNA TGCGCCAGCAGGAGCGGGGGGAACACCGGGGAGCTGTTTTTT.

This clone was detected once. The chain combines TRBV2 with TRBJ1-2; 8 bases are a match to TRBD1. V shed 5 bases, J shed 1 base, and the junction held 9 bases outside the gene matches. Germline loops: CDR1 SNHLY, CDR2 FYNNEI. This CDR3 is 16 amino acids long. The CDR3 spells CASSTRTGSNNYGYTF. CDR3 nucleotide sequence: TGTGCCAGCAGTACTAGGACAGGGAGTAATAACTATGGCTACACCTTC.

This chain uses TRBV18 with TRBJ2-3, with D possibly matching TRBD1 (5 bases). The CDR3 has 15 amino acids. Germline V gene data show CDR1 as KGHSH and CDR2 as LQKENI. Trimming stripped 3 bases from V and 3 bases from J, with 13 bases between. CDR3 in DNA: TGTGCCAGCTCACCGGAAGTTCCAGGGACAGATACGCAGTATTTT. Translated, it gives CASSPEVPGTDTQYF.

This rearrangement joins TRBV2 to TRBJ2-2; 9 bases fit TRBD1. The length of the CDR3 is 16 residues. Germline lookup yields CDR1 SNHLY and CDR2 FYNNEI. The V segment lost 2 bases and the J segment 5 bases; nucleotides outside the gene matches: 6. The CDR3 here is CASSESGTGYTGELFF. In nucleotides, the CDR3 is TGTGCCAGCAGTGAAAGTGGGACAGGGTATACCGGGGAGCTGTTTTTT.

The chain uses TRBV29-1 and TRBJ1-1; possible D gene TRBD1, 5 bases. Germline CDR1 SQVTM, CDR2 ANQGSEA. This CDR3 contains 13 residues. The V end lost 4 bases, the J end lost 3 bases, and 12 bases lay between the germline ends. Here the CDR3 reads CSVGPSGDTEAFF. CDR3 in DNA: TGCAGCGTTGGCCCCTCGGGGGACACTGAAGCTTTCTTT.

This chain links TRBV6-5 with TRBJ2-5; D perhaps matches TRBD2 (6 bases). Germline CDR1 MNHEY, CDR2 SVGAGI. This CDR3 contains 13 residues. Trimming took 6 bases from V and 4 from J, leaving 12 bases between them. The CDR3 nucleotides are TGTGCCAGCAGGAAAGCGGGCGTAGAGACCCAGTACTTC. The encoded protein is CASRKAGVETQYF.

The chain recombines TRBV4-1 with TRBJ1-1; TRBD1 is a possible D gene (6 bases). CDR3 length equals 14 residues. V lost 5 bases and J 4 bases, leaving 14 bases between the germline ends. In germline, CDR1 is MGHRA, CDR2 YSYEKL. DNA of the CDR3: TGCGCCAGCAGCGGCCGGGGGGCCGGCACTGAAGCTTTCTTT. It specifies CASSGRGAGTEAFF.

The J gene is TRBJ2-2, the V gene TRBV4-1; a weak D match, TRBD2 (6 bases). This CDR3 region has 15 residues. Germline CDR1 MGHRA, CDR2 YSYEKL. Trimming cost V 4 bases and J 6 bases, with 15 bases left between them. In DNA form, the CDR3 reads TGCGCCAGCAGCCTCCGTAGCGGAGGGGCCGGGGAGCTGTTTTTT. Protein product: CASSLRSGGAGELFF.

The CDR3 here is CATSARDRETYEQYF. CDR3 coding DNA: TGTGCCACCAGCGCCCGGGACAGGGAAACCTACGAGCAGTACTTC. The rearrangement uses TRBV15 and TRBJ2-5; 9 bases are shared with TRBD1. The DNA matches TRBJ2-7 better at its end, which makes the J call doubtful. CDR1 and CDR2 from the germline V gene are LNHNV and YYDKDF (reference sequence). The CDR3 sequence is 15 residues long.

The sample holds one count of this clone. The J gene is TRBJ2-2, the V gene TRBV5-5, with D possibly matching TRBD1 (6 bases). The CDR3 totals 14 residues. In germline, CDR1 is SGHKS, CDR2 YYEKEE (reference sequence). Between the trimmed V and J ends, which lost 5 bases and 5 bases, there was a span of 13 bases. CDR3: CASSRTGRTGELFF. CDR3 nucleotides: TGTGCCAGCAGTCGTACAGGGCGAACCGGGGAGCTGTTTTTT.

V usage is TRBV6-1 and J usage is TRBJ1-2; possibly TRBD1 for D (6 bases). Trimming took 6 bases from V and 8 from J, leaving 19 bases between them. The germline gives CDR1 MNHNS, CDR2 SASEGT. This CDR3 is built from 14 residues. The CDR3 loop reads CASRAIGQQRGYTF. CDR3 in DNA: TGTGCCAGCAGAGCGATTGGACAGCAAAGGGGCTACACCTTC.

This clone has only a few counts. The chain links TRBV10-2 to TRBJ2-7; possible D gene TRBD1, 5 bases. The V end lost 0 bases, the J end lost 3 bases, and 9 bases lay between the germline ends. The CDR3 is 14 amino acids. The germline gives CDR1 WSHSY, CDR2 SAAADI. The CDR3 DNA is TGCGCCAGCAGTGAGTCGGACAAGATCTACGAGCAGTACTTC. Amino acid sequence: CASSESDKIYEQYF.

The chain has TRBV7-9 and TRBJ2-7; 9 nucleotides line up with TRBD1. From germline, CDR1 is SEHNR and CDR2 FQNEAQ (reference sequence). Trimming removed 3 bases from V and 5 bases from J; junction bases left unmatched: 11. CDR3 length: 16 amino acids. In nucleotides, the CDR3 is TGTGCCAGCAGCTTGTATAGGGACAGGGAAATTGACGAGCAGTACTTC. Protein product: CASSLYRDREIDEQYF.

This clone has only a few counts. The rearrangement links TRBV11-2 to TRBJ2-7; TRBD2 agrees at 12 bases. Germline CDR1 and CDR2: SGHAT and FQNNGV. With 5 bases clipped from V and 3 bases from J, the junction kept 11 bases outside the gene matches. The CDR3 runs 17 residues. CDR3 coding DNA: TGTGCCAGCAGCGTTCTAGCGGGGGGGCCTAAAGACTACGAGCAGTACTTC. It yields the protein CASSVLAGGPKDYEQYF. The complete variable domain, with remaining parts taken from reference TRBV11-2 and TRBJ2-7, reads EAGVAQSPRYKIIEKRQSVAFWCNPISGHATLYWYQQILGQGPKLLIQFQNNGVVDDSQLPKDRFSAERLKGVDSTLKIQPAKLEDSAVYLCASSVLAGGPKDYEQYFGPGTRLTVT.

CDR3 residues: CASSQDQGTSYNSPLHF. The CDR3 coding sequence is TGCGCCAGCAGCCAAGATCAGGGGACCTCCTATAATTCACCCCTCCACTTT. The chain has TRBV4-1 and TRBJ1-6, with D maybe TRBD1 (6 bases). Germline V gives CDR1 MGHRA, CDR2 YSYEKL. V lost 0 bases to trimming and J lost 0 bases, with 9 bases between them. CDR3 length equals 17 residues.

This clone has a handful of counts. The chain links TRBV10-3 to TRBJ2-2; a weak D match, TRBD1 (6 bases). The V gene lost 7 bases and the J gene lost 3 bases, with 18 bases spanning the gap. CDR3 size: 16 residues. The germline CDR1 and CDR2 sequences are ENHRY and SYGVKD. The CDR3 coding sequence is TGTGCCATCACTCCTGCCCGGGACATAGACACCGGGGAGCTGTTTTTT. This sequence encodes CAITPARDIDTGELFF.

The chain uses TRBV19 and TRBJ1-1, with a possible D match to TRBD1 (6 bases). The CDR3 has 15 amino acids. V dropped 7 bases and J dropped 1 base, with 16 bases sitting between them. Germline CDR1 reads LNHDA; CDR2 reads SQIVND (reference sequence). CDR3 in amino acids: CASNNGPGQNTEAFF. In DNA form, the CDR3 reads TGTGCCAGTAATAACGGCCCGGGACAGAACACTGAAGCTTTCTTT. Full variable domain (missing parts from reference TRBV19 and TRBJ1-1): DGGITQSPKYLFRKEGQNVTLSCEQNLNHDAMYWYRQDPGQGLRLIYYSQIVNDFQKGDIAEGYSVSREKKESFPLTVTSAQKNPTAFYLCASNNGPGQNTEAFFGQGTRLTVV.